This T cell receptor (beta chain) was found in a study of CD8 T cells in ankylosing spondylitis. TCR beta libraries were made by quantitative 5'-RACE with molecular barcodes. TCRdb reprocessed the 5' RACE reads with MiXCR, giving one entry per CDR3 protein. This sample yields around 220,000 distinct CDR3 sequences, of which around 20% are seen a single time; 42% belongs to the top ten. This CDR3 contains 13 residues. V was pared by 0 bases and J by 4 bases, with 7 bases between. Germline V gene sequence: CDR1 SQVTM, CDR2 ANQGSEA. General observations from the study: One TCR beta motif, made up of under ten highly homologous variants, appeared characteristic of ankylosing spondylitis blood. Earlier work had already found some motif variants in reactive arthritis synovial fluid and blood. The study looked at matched synovial fluid samples from ankylosing spondylitis patients. Disease-linked clones were reported to be significantly enriched there.

The table lists this clonotype with many counts. Its antigen is not identified. The source material was blood, either unsorted or a sorted T cell fraction (not recorded which). This sequence was found in a male donor with ankylosing spondylitis. The chain couples TRBV29-1 to TRBJ1-5; D is unresolved. CDR3 loop: CSVEDGSNQPQHF. In DNA form, the CDR3 reads TGCAGCGTTGAAGATGGGTCGAATCAGCCCCAGCATTTT.